This T cell receptor (beta chain) was identified during a study of cytomegalovirus exposure and HLA in healthy donors. Germline V lookup: CDR1 ENHRY, CDR2 SYGVKD. The CDR3 contains 13 residues. With 6 bases removed from V and 4 bases from J, the gap between germline ends came to 12 bases. PCR was performed using 60 Vbeta and 13 Jbeta primers. Using immunoSEQ multiplex PCR, the repertoire was profiled, and TCRdb retains in-frame clones only, with some absent. The repertoire holds over 150,000 clones, approximately 80% seen once, with over 2.5% in the top ten. The sample was PBMCs. The receptor comes from a woman aged 40-49 years in good health and CMV-seropositive. The genes are TRBV10-3 and TRBJ1-1; D is uncertain. CDR3 coding DNA: TGTGCCATCAGGCCGGGGTCGGGCACTGAAGCTTTCTTT. It encodes CAIRPGSGTEAFF.